This entry features one T cell receptor (beta chain) sequence. The data stem from a study of response to subunit inactivated influenza vaccine. The V end lost 1 base, the J end lost 4 bases, and 13 bases lay between the germline ends. CDR1 is SGHVS, CDR2 FQNEAQ, per germline. This CDR3 has 15 residues. Using its own MiXCR run on the RT-PCR reads, TCRdb lists one record per CDR3 protein. The sample consists of 150,000 to 200,000 distinct CDR3 sequences, 9.5% to 15% of them appearing once. These same data were also listed under a study on T cells expressing NK-cell markers. From that paper: 5'RACE template switching with UMIs produced the TCR beta cDNA.

The TCR sequence derives from a man in his forties or fifties who received an inactivated influenza vaccine. The source material was CD8+ T cells sorted from PBMCs, sampled roughly 12 days after vaccination. The chain uses TRBV7-8 and TRBJ1-1, with TRBD1 as a possible D gene (5 bases). The CDR3 DNA sequence: TGTGCCAGCAGCTTAGGATGGGGGTATGGCACTGAAGCTTTCTTT. This codes for CASSLGWGYGTEAFF.